This T cell receptor beta chain was captured in a study of shared clonotypes between healthy human individuals. Study in general: Aged 18 to 49, the donors were a couple of women and a few men. Study observations and caveats: Sampling was confined to blood; repertoires within tissues likely differ. The generation probabilities recorded for non-shared clonotypes fell below those of clonotypes shared by all four donors.

Germline V CDR1 and CDR2: LGHNA, YSLEER. The CDR3 runs to 17 residues. Generated by immunoSEQ multiplex PCR, the TCRdb table keeps only in-frame clones and is missing some. The top ten hold around 1.7% of the sample, which has roughly 2.1 million clones, roughly 91% seen once. Comments on this clone: Antigen: not known. Its ends do not fully match the called genes, so a read error is possible.

Naive-designated CD8 cells lacked CD45RO, were positively enriched for CCR7, and omitted terminally differentiated effector memory CD45RA+ cells. Sequenced input: naive CD8+ T cells from PBMCs. The clonotype was recovered from a man in his late teens or twenties in good health. Some clones in this sample may be carry-over from other donors' samples. The V and J genes are TRBV4-3 and TRBJ2-3; 7 bases match TRBD2. The DNA of the CDR3 is TGCGCTAGCAGCCGAAGCAGGCGGGAGAAGGGCACAGATACGCAGTATTTT. This codes for CASSRSRREKGTDTQYF.